A selection of T cell receptor beta chains follows, all from one sample in a study of T cells in Graves' hyperthyroidism and ophthalmopathy. TCRdb processed the multiplex PCR reads anew with MiXCR; each CDR3 protein has one entry. The table lists 450,000 to 700,000 distinct CDR3 sequences, about 45% of them singletons, with about 8.3% in the top ten. Sequencing was carried out using peripheral blood or thyroid tissue (not recorded which). The source of these receptors is a woman under 30 with Graves' hyperthyroidism. The CDR3 runs from the conserved cysteine through the conserved F or W.

J gene | V gene | CDR3 protein
TRBJ1-4 | TRBV12-3/TRBV12-4 | CASSFRTGANEKLFF
TRBJ2-5 | TRBV5-1 | CASSLGEGYASPRETQYF
TRBJ1-4 | TRBV12-3/TRBV12-4 | CASTDGAQGANEKLFF
TRBJ2-2 | TRBV2 | CASSDLWTGTGELFF
TRBJ2-7 | TRBV12-3/TRBV12-4 | CASSPWAGTGSYEQYF
TRBJ2-7 | TRBV20-1 | CSARDNPRRRSDEQYF
TRBJ1-4 | TRBV7-2 | CASSARLAGQGEKLFF
TRBJ2-3 | TRBV7-9 | CASSSNTDTQYF
TRBJ1-2 | TRBV15 | CATSRGRESSYGYTF
TRBJ1-6 | TRBV7-6 | CASSRANSPLHF
TRBJ2-7 | TRBV6-2/TRBV6-3 | CASRLAGVEEQYF
TRBJ1-1 | TRBV20-1 | CSTGTEDTEAFF
TRBJ1-1 | TRBV20-1 | CSAMGQTNTEAFF
TRBJ2-2 | TRBV20-1 | CSARQRGSGELFF
TRBJ2-5 | TRBV5-4 | CASSFGSGLAGGETQYF
TRBJ2-2 | TRBV5-1 | CASSLVLAMSNTGELFF
TRBJ1-1 | TRBV7-3 | CASSAGTGHTEAFF
TRBJ2-5 | TRBV28 | CASSTEAPETQYF
TRBJ2-1 | TRBV20-1 | CSARAGMARSYNEQFF
TRBJ2-7 | TRBV7-8 | CASSSRDNPYEQYF
TRBJ2-2 | TRBV19 | CASSTPGLWNTGELFF
TRBJ2-6 | TRBV24-1 | CATQSSLYSGANVLTF
TRBJ1-1 | TRBV10-3 | CAIRAGTGQMNTEAFF
TRBJ2-7 | TRBV7-8 | CASSLGTSGSEYISYEQYF
TRBJ1-3 | TRBV7-2 | CASSGRQGNTIYF
TRBJ2-5 | TRBV24-1 | CATSDPGTSVTQYF
TRBJ1-6 | TRBV7-2 | CASSQIGSSNSPLHF
TRBJ1-5 | TRBV2 | CASSEAPVGQPQHF
TRBJ2-7 | TRBV5-8 | CASSLAVNNEQYF
TRBJ2-1 | TRBV20-1 | CSASEGTSGSNEQFF
TRBJ1-2 | TRBV7-9 | CASSTGTGSGYTF
TRBJ2-3 | TRBV15 | CATSRSTRTTSDTQYF
TRBJ2-2 | TRBV30 | CAGTLGQDTGELFF
TRBJ2-2 | TRBV2 | CASSLYPRTVGYSGELFF
TRBJ2-3 | TRBV20-1 | CSARLLATSTDTQYF
TRBJ2-3 | TRBV12-3/TRBV12-4 | CASSLLGRVDEQYF
TRBJ2-7 | TRBV7-4 | CASSLELTGDSTYEQYF
- | TRBV10-3 | CAISVQGAQETQYF
TRBJ1-1 | TRBV18 | CASSPLAGLNTEAFF
TRBJ2-1 | TRBV20-1 | CSAGTSGYNEQFF
TRBJ2-6 | TRBV7-6 | CARGSGANVLTF
TRBJ2-7 | TRBV7-2 | CASSLRTSGNPPRYF
TRBJ2-5 | TRBV20-1 | CSARWGSGSQETQYF
TRBJ2-7 | TRBV2 | CASRPGHRYEQYF
TRBJ1-2 | TRBV12-3/TRBV12-4 | CAGSLDRGGNYGYTF
TRBJ2-5 | TRBV2 | CAISESIAVQETQYF
TRBJ1-4 | TRBV7-6 | CASSLGNEQEKLFF
TRBJ1-1 | TRBV6-2/TRBV6-3 | CASSYTIGANTEAFF
TRBJ1-1 | TRBV7-9 | CASSFGQGVTEAFF
TRBJ2-6 | TRBV29-1 | CSVRQGAYGANVLTF
TRBJ1-1 | TRBV20-1 | CSASDVYGGAFF